The 18 T cell receptor beta chains reported below all come from one sample, sequenced in a study of identical twins. MiXCR, applied by TCRdb to the 5' RACE reads, yields one record per CDR3 protein. The sample shows hundreds of thousands of distinct CDR3 sequences, 15% to 20% of them seen only once. These records were also assigned to another study, of T cells expressing NK-cell markers.

Sequencing was performed on PBMCs. Receptors were obtained from a woman younger than 35 in good health.

This clonotype was counted between two and nine times. The chain carries TRBV5-6 and TRBJ1-2, with D tentatively TRBD1 (5 bases). Trimming removed 0 bases from V and 4 bases from J, with 13 bases in between. The germline gives CDR1 SGHDT, CDR2 YYEEEE. The CDR3 is made up of 15 amino acids. In DNA, the CDR3 is TGTGCCAGCAGCTTGGGGCCCAGGGTTGGCTATGGCTACACCTTC. It encodes CASSLGPRVGYGYTF. Filled out from reference TRBV5-6 and TRBJ1-2, the complete variable domain reads DAGVTQSPTHLIKTRGQQVTLRCSPKSGHDTVSWYQQALGQGPQFIFQYYEEEERQRGNFPDRFSGHQFPNYSSELNVNALLLGDSALYLCASSLGPRVGYGYTFGSGTRLTVV.

This sequence joins TRBV20-1 and TRBJ2-5, with 7 bases identical to TRBD2. J gave up 5 bases and V 6 bases, and 6 bases lay outside the gene matches. Germline CDR1 DFQATT, CDR2 SNEGSKA (reference sequence). The CDR3 has 12 residues. In nucleotides, the CDR3 is TGCAGTGCCAAGCGGGGCAGCGAGACCCAGTACTTC. This translates into CSAKRGSETQYF.

This clonotype was counted only a few times. The chain recombines TRBV24-1 with TRBJ2-3, with D unresolved. The CDR3 consists of 15 residues. In germline, CDR1 is KGHDR, CDR2 SFDVKD. V was shortened by 3 bases and J by 5 bases, with 14 bases between the two germline ends. CDR3 loop: CATSDHRSRQDTQYF. In DNA form, the CDR3 reads TGTGCCACCAGTGATCACCGGTCTCGGCAAGATACGCAGTATTTT.

The chain has TRBV6-2 or TRBV6-3 and TRBJ2-7, with TRBD2 matching over 7 bases. There are 16 residues in the CDR3. In germline, CDR1 is MNHEY, CDR2 SVGEGT. V shed 5 bases and J 5 bases; nucleotides not matched to a gene: 15. The CDR3 here is CASSLRGSWAPNEQYF. CDR3 in DNA: TGTGCCAGCAGTCTACGCGGGAGCTGGGCCCCCAACGAGCAGTACTTC.

V gene TRBV18 combines with J gene TRBJ2-5; D remains ambiguous. V gave up 0 bases and J gave up 7 bases, with 6 bases separating them. The CDR3 loop spans 12 amino acids. CDR1 is KGHSH and CDR2 is LQKENI in the germline V gene. The chain's CDR3 is CASSPPDRTQYF. CDR3 bases: TGTGCCAGCTCACCACCTGATAGGACCCAGTACTTC.

The chain joins TRBV3-1 to TRBJ2-1; possible D gene TRBD2, 5 bases. V dropped 0 bases and J dropped 5 bases, with 8 bases sitting between them. This CDR3 contains 14 residues. CDR1 LGHDT and CDR2 YNNKEL come from the germline V gene (reference sequence). Written as DNA, the CDR3 is TGTGCCAGCAGCCAAGAAGGGAGAGACAATGAGCAGTTCTTC. This encodes CASSQEGRDNEQFF.

There are a few counts of this clonotype. The genes are TRBV5-6 and TRBJ2-4, with TRBD2 as a possible D gene (6 bases). V lost 5 bases and J 1 base, leaving 10 bases between the germline ends. Germline-derived CDR1 and CDR2 are SGHDT and YYEEEE. This CDR3 region has 14 residues. CDR3 sequence: CASRPGEAKNIQYF. As DNA, the CDR3 is TGTGCCAGCAGGCCGGGGGAGGCCAAAAACATTCAGTACTTC.

This clonotype has a count of ten or more. V is TRBV20-1 and J is TRBJ1-1, with D possibly matching TRBD1 (6 bases). Germline V gives CDR1 DFQATT, CDR2 SNEGSKA (reference sequence). The CDR3 spans 13 residues. Trimming cost V 0 bases and J 4 bases, with 9 bases left between them. The CDR3, as DNA: TGCAGTGCTAGAGATCTAGGGGGCACTGAAGCTTTCTTT. Protein product: CSARDLGGTEAFF.

V is TRBV6-4 and J is TRBJ1-5; D is unclear. Per germline, CDR1 MRHNA and CDR2 SNTAGT. The CDR3 consists of 15 residues. Between the trimmed V and J ends, which lost 3 bases and 7 bases, there was a span of 16 bases. The CDR3 DNA follows: TGTGCCAGCAGTGATTCGGGTCTCTGGAAACAGCCCCAGCATTTT. This codes for CASSDSGLWKQPQHF.

The V gene is TRBV20-1, the J gene TRBJ2-1; 8 bases are shared with TRBD1. Trimming took 2 bases from V and 7 from J; bases not matched to a gene: 4. CDR3 length: 13 amino acids. The V gene's germline CDR1 is DFQATT and CDR2 SNEGSKA (reference sequence). The CDR3: CSARQGARNEQFF. In nucleotides, the CDR3 is TGCAGTGCTAGACAGGGGGCGCGGAATGAGCAGTTCTTC.

This rearrangement joins TRBV5-1 to TRBJ1-1, with D tentatively TRBD1 (5 bases). This CDR3 contains 14 residues. With 0 bases removed from V and 5 bases from J, the gap between germline ends came to 11 bases. Germline values: CDR1 SGHRS, CDR2 YFSETQ. The CDR3 nucleotides are TGCGCCAGCAGCTTGGAAGGGGATGGGACTGAAGCTTTCTTT. This codes for CASSLEGDGTEAFF.

As for this clonotype: An end of the junction differs from the germline gene, which may be a read error. The chain employs TRBV7-9 and TRBJ2-1; the D gene could be TRBD1 or TRBD2 (5 bases each). CDR1 and CDR2 (germline): SEHNR, FQNEAQ (reference sequence). The CDR3 has 14 residues. CDR3 sequence reads: CASSLGEPTAPRIF. CDR3 sequence (DNA): TGTGCCAGCAGCTTAGGGGAGCCGACAGCGCCGAGAATCTTC.

The V call is TRBV10-3, the J call TRBJ1-2, with D possibly being TRBD1 (5 bases). Germline CDR1 reads ENHRY; CDR2 reads SYGVKD. The ends were cut back, 8 bases at V and 7 bases at J, with 20 bases in the middle. This CDR3 spans 14 amino acids. CDR3 sequence: CAIADGAKWGGYTF. The CDR3 nucleotides read TGTGCCATCGCCGACGGGGCTAAATGGGGTGGCTACACCTTC.

V and J are TRBV6-1 and TRBJ2-1; unclear D gene. The CDR3 has 11 amino acids. CDR1 is MNHNS and CDR2 is SASEGT in the germline V gene. Trimming took 5 bases from V and 8 from J, leaving 7 bases between them. DNA for the CDR3: TGTGCCAGCAGTAGGGTTTATGAGCAGTTCTTC. Its translation: CASSRVYEQFF.

This clonotype was found a few times. This rearrangement joins TRBV27 to TRBJ1-5; TRBD1 is a possible D gene (6 bases). The V end lost 0 bases, the J end lost 7 bases, and 19 bases lay between the germline ends. The germline CDR1 and CDR2 sequences are MNHEY and SMNVEV (reference sequence). The length of the CDR3 is 17 residues. The CDR3 DNA reads TGTGCCAGCAGTTTATCAAGGAGGGGGAGGGAGGAACAGCCCCAGCATTTT. The encoded protein is CASSLSRRGREEQPQHF.

This rearrangement joins TRBV12-3 or TRBV12-4 to TRBJ2-7, with TRBD2 as a possible D gene (5 bases). Deletions cut 7 bases from V and 2 bases from J, with 15 bases between. The CDR3 contains 14 residues. The CDR3, as DNA: TGTGCCAGCACCTCTACGAGGCGGGCCTACGAGCAGTACTTC. Translation: CASTSTRRAYEQYF.

This clonotype was detected a few times. The V call is TRBV20-1, the J call TRBJ2-7; D is unclear. The CDR3 extends over 14 amino acids. Germline V gene lookup returns CDR1 DFQATT and CDR2 SNEGSKA (reference sequence). V lost 0 bases, J lost 6 bases, and 15 bases lay in between. The CDR3 nucleotides read TGCAGTGCTAGAGATCGGATTAGCCCGGGCGAGCAGTACTTC. It encodes CSARDRISPGEQYF.

The chain couples TRBV27 to TRBJ1-3, with D possibly TRBD1 on 5 matching bases. CDR3 length: 15 amino acids. CDR1 is MNHEY and CDR2 is SMNVEV in the germline V gene (reference sequence). Trimming stripped 1 base from V and 4 bases from J, with 11 bases between. In DNA, the CDR3 is TGTGCCAGCAGTTTATTGGGGGAGCCAGGAAACACCATATATTTT. Encoded protein: CASSLLGEPGNTIYF.